These 28 T cell receptor beta chains were all obtained from the same sample, sequenced in a study of T cells in Graves' hyperthyroidism and ophthalmopathy. Using RNA transcripts as the source, TCR beta CDR3 regions were amplified. The HTBI set primed first-round TCR CDR3 RT-PCR. TCRdb processed the multiplex PCR reads anew with MiXCR; each CDR3 protein has one entry. The table includes 540,000 or so distinct CDR3 sequences, approximately 14% detected once. Sequencing was performed on blood. The source is a woman aged 25 to 39 with Graves' hyperthyroidism.

This clonotype was detected many times. The chain carries TRBV12-3 or TRBV12-4 and TRBJ1-5, with a tentative D call TRBD1 (5 bases). The ends were cut back, 4 bases at V and 4 bases at J, with 14 bases in the middle. The CDR3 contains 15 residues. The CDR3 DNA reads as TGTGCCAGCAGTTCCCTACGGGGGGGAAATCAGCCCCAGCATTTT. Its translation is CASSSLRGGNQPQHF.

The J gene is TRBJ2-3, the V gene TRBV18; a possible D gene is TRBD2 (6 bases). The CDR3 sequence is 17 residues long. Germline-derived CDR1 and CDR2 are KGHSH and LQKENI. V lost 3 bases and J 2 bases, leaving 18 bases between the germline ends. CDR3 amino acids: CASSPGFSGDLTDTQYF. The CDR3 coding sequence is TGTGCCAGCTCACCGGGCTTTAGCGGAGACCTCACAGATACGCAGTATTTT.

As to this clonotype: Because the CDR3 is missing its conserved closing phenylalanine or tryptophan, this is likely a read error. The gene calls are TRBV28 and TRBJ2-2, with D uncertain. CDR3 size: 13 residues. Germline V gene sequence: CDR1 MDHEN, CDR2 SYDVKM. V was trimmed by 3 bases and J by 1 base, leaving 3 bases between them. CDR3 sequence reads: CASSFGNTGELFL. The CDR3 DNA reads as TGTGCCAGCAGTTTCGGGAACACCGGGGAGCTGTTTCTT.

The sample holds many counts of this clonotype. J is TRBJ2-7 and V is TRBV10-3; D is unclear. Germline V gene sequence: CDR1 ENHRY, CDR2 SYGVKD. The CDR3 runs to 15 residues. Between the trimmed V and J ends, which lost 8 bases and 0 bases, there was a span of 17 bases. CDR3 sequence (DNA): TGTGCCATCGGACGTGGTGGCAGTACCTCCTACGAGCAGTACTTC. Translated: CAIGRGGSTSYEQYF.

In this sample, this clonotype turned up a few times. This rearrangement joins TRBV4-3 to TRBJ2-2, with 10 bases identical to TRBD2. The germline CDR1 and CDR2 sequences are LGHNA and YSLEER. CDR3 length equals 17 residues. The ends lost 0 bases at V and 3 bases at J; junction bases unmatched: 4. CDR3 DNA sequence: TGCGCCAGCAGCCAAGATTTGCTAGCGGGAGACACCGGGGAGCTGTTTTTT. It yields the protein CASSQDLLAGDTGELFF.

V usage is TRBV30 and J usage is TRBJ1-1; no clear D. From germline, CDR1 is GTSNPN and CDR2 SVGIG (reference sequence). This CDR3 is built from 13 residues. Between the trimmed V and J ends, which lost 0 bases and 1 base, there was a span of 6 bases. This CDR3 reads CAWSVLANTEAFF. In nucleotides, the CDR3 is TGTGCCTGGAGTGTACTGGCGAACACTGAAGCTTTCTTT.

This clonotype was found many times. This chain links TRBV12-3 or TRBV12-4 with TRBJ2-1; no clear D. The V and J ends lost 5 bases and 7 bases respectively, with 18 bases between them. CDR3 size: 15 residues. CDR3 in amino acids: CASSQALLSANEQFF. DNA for the CDR3: TGTGCCAGCAGTCAGGCCCTTTTGAGCGCGAATGAGCAGTTCTTC.

This clonotype was observed a handful of times. The chain carries TRBV7-9 and TRBJ2-2; D possibly uses TRBD1 or TRBD2 (5 bases each). The germline V and J ends were trimmed by 7 bases and 3 bases, with 9 bases remaining between them. The CDR3 loop spans 13 amino acids. Germline CDR1 and CDR2: SEHNR and FQNEAQ (reference sequence). CDR3 nucleotides: TGTGCCAGCACCAGGGACCACACCGGGGAGCTGTTTTTT. Its protein is CASTRDHTGELFF.

This clonotype occurred many times. The chain uses TRBV28 and TRBJ1-5; D is unresolved. This CDR3 is built from 17 residues. The ends were cut back, 5 bases at V and 0 bases at J, with 17 bases in the middle. CDR1 is MDHEN, CDR2 SYDVKM, per germline. The CDR3 DNA sequence: TGTGCCAGCAGTCTCCAACATCATCGGTATAGCAATCAGCCCCAGCATTTT. It specifies CASSLQHHRYSNQPQHF.

In regard to this clonotype: The junction does not match germline at one end; this may be a read error. The chain links TRBV4-1 to TRBJ2-7; D remains unclear. This CDR3 contains 14 residues. Germline V gene data show CDR1 as MGHRA and CDR2 as YSYEKL. The CDR3 nucleotides are TGTGCCAGCAGCCAAGGGCAACCGGCCTACGAGCAGTACTTC. Translation gives CASSQGQPAYEQYF.

This clonotype was found a few times. The chain combines TRBV18 with TRBJ1-4, with 7 positions matching TRBD1. The CDR3 covers 14 residues. V lost 6 bases, J lost 12 bases, and 13 bases stayed unmatched. Looked up from germline, CDR1 is KGHSH and CDR2 is LQKENI. In DNA, the CDR3 is TGTGCCAGCTCTCTACAAGTCGACAGGGTTGAACTGTTTTTT. This encodes CASSLQVDRVELFF.

This clonotype was seen a few times. At one end the junction does not follow the germline gene, possibly because of a read error. The chain is built from TRBV12-3 or TRBV12-4 and TRBJ2-3, with TRBD2 matching over 9 bases. The CDR3 length is 15 residues. CDR3 in amino acids: CASRLAGDGSDTQYF. The CDR3 nucleotides read TGTGCCAGCAGGTTAGCGGGAGATGGCTCAGATACGCAGTATTTT.

The chain carries TRBV28 and TRBJ2-4; the D gene is possibly TRBD1 (6 bases). Germline V gene sequence: CDR1 MDHEN, CDR2 SYDVKM. This CDR3 comprises 13 residues. V was pared by 5 bases and J by 10 bases, with 15 bases between. As DNA, the CDR3 is TGTGCCAGCAGTACCGGACAGATTGGTATTCAGTACTTC. Its translation: CASSTGQIGIQYF.

This clonotype was recorded many times. The chain joins TRBV7-9 to TRBJ2-7; 8 bases are a match to TRBD1. Germline V gene lookup returns CDR1 SEHNR and CDR2 FQNEAQ (reference sequence). Trimming cost V 6 bases and J 3 bases; bases outside gene matches: 13. The CDR3 is made up of 16 amino acids. The CDR3 sequence is CASSGTSGQVFYEQYF. The CDR3 DNA reads as TGTGCCAGCAGTGGGACATCGGGACAGGTCTTCTACGAGCAGTACTTC.

This clonotype has ten or more counts. This chain joins TRBV27 and TRBJ1-1, with a possible D match to TRBD1 (6 bases). The CDR3 runs 14 residues. The V gene lost 0 bases and the J gene lost 4 bases, with 9 bases spanning the gap. Germline CDR1 reads MNHEY; CDR2 reads SMNVEV (reference sequence). The CDR3 DNA reads as TGTGCCAGCAGTTTATCGAGGGGGTCCACTGAAGCTTTCTTT. It is translated as CASSLSRGSTEAFF.

This clonotype was counted ten times or more. The J gene is TRBJ2-1, the V gene TRBV7-2, with 11 bases lining up with TRBD2. Germline CDR1 is SGHTA and CDR2 is FQGNSA. The CDR3 runs 17 residues. Germline trimming cut 9 bases from V and 4 bases from J; bases unmatched to any gene: 14. Here the CDR3 reads CASREGGLAEQYNEQFF. CDR3 nucleotide sequence: TGTGCCAGTCGAGAAGGGGGACTAGCGGAGCAGTACAATGAGCAGTTCTTC.

This clonotype was seen ten or more times. The chain is built from TRBV3-1 and TRBJ1-1; D is ambiguous. There are 14 residues in the CDR3. V lost 4 bases and J lost 0, with 9 bases in between. Germline V gene data show CDR1 as LGHDT and CDR2 as YNNKEL (reference sequence). The CDR3 sequence: CASSLRGLNTEAFF. For the CDR3, the DNA is TGTGCCAGCAGCCTGAGAGGCCTGAACACTGAAGCTTTCTTT.

This rearrangement joins TRBV4-2 to TRBJ1-5, with D unresolved. Per the germline V gene, CDR1 is LGHNA and CDR2 is YNFKEQ. The length of the CDR3 is 14 residues. V was pared by 0 bases and J by 5 bases, with 8 bases between. CDR3 coding DNA: TGTGCCAGCAGCCAAGATCGGGTCGATCAGCCCCAGCATTTT. This sequence encodes CASSQDRVDQPQHF.

This clonotype was seen just once. Since no conserved phenylalanine or tryptophan closes the CDR3, a read error is the likely cause. This sequence joins TRBV19 and TRBJ1-2; no reliable D call. The germline CDR1 and CDR2 sequences are LNHDA and SQIVND (reference sequence). The CDR3 totals 12 residues. Trimming removed 3 bases at V and 3 bases at J, with 5 bases between. CDR3 sequence: CASSIRDYGYTL. The CDR3 bases are TGTGCCAGTAGTATCCGGGACTATGGCTACACCCTC.

Ten or more counts support this clonotype. J is TRBJ2-1 and V is TRBV7-6; possibly TRBD2 for D (7 bases). Germline-derived CDR1 and CDR2 are SGHVS and FNYEAQ. The CDR3 is made up of 18 amino acids. Trimming left V 1 base short and J 0 bases short, with 16 bases between. CDR3: CASSLVWGGGISYNEQFF. DNA of the CDR3: TGTGCCAGCAGCTTAGTGTGGGGAGGGGGGATCTCCTACAATGAGCAGTTCTTC.

This clonotype was detected only once. V gene TRBV7-3 combines with J gene TRBJ1-5; D ambiguous. The CDR3 spans 15 residues. Germline V gene data show CDR1 as SGHTA and CDR2 as FQGTGA. The ends were cut back, 1 base at V and 3 bases at J, with 10 bases in the middle. CDR3 loop: CASSLMGGNNQPQHF. In nucleotides, the CDR3 is TGTGCCAGCAGCTTAATGGGCGGTAACAATCAGCCCCAGCATTTT.

This clonotype was seen repeatedly, ten times or more. V usage is TRBV20-1 and J usage is TRBJ2-7, with a possible D match to TRBD1 (5 bases). This CDR3 is built from 15 residues. V shed 7 bases and J shed 5 bases, with 24 bases lying between them. Germline lookup yields CDR1 DFQATT and CDR2 SNEGSKA (reference sequence). CDR3 loop: CSVRSPGIMFDEQYF. The CDR3 nucleotides read TGCAGTGTTCGATCTCCAGGGATTATGTTTGACGAGCAGTACTTC.

This clonotype was seen many times. The CDR3 is CATSREQGGPWETQYF. The CDR3 DNA is TGTGCCACCAGCAGAGAGCAGGGAGGGCCTTGGGAGACCCAGTACTTC. This rearrangement joins TRBV15 to TRBJ2-5; TRBD2 agrees at 7 bases. V shed 0 bases and J 5 bases; nucleotides not matched to a gene: 9. Germline CDR1 LNHNV, CDR2 YYDKDF (reference sequence). The CDR3 has 16 amino acids.

V is TRBV7-3 and J is TRBJ2-5, with 8 bases matching TRBD1. The junction had 3 bases not matched to a gene; V was cut back by 5 bases and J by 7 bases. Germline V gene data show CDR1 as SGHTA and CDR2 as FQGTGA. The CDR3 consists of 12 residues. CDR3 region: CASSRQGWTQYF. The CDR3 DNA reads TGTGCCAGCAGCCGACAGGGGTGGACCCAGTACTTC. Full variable domain (outside the CDR3, taken from reference TRBV7-3 and TRBJ2-5): GAGVSQTPSNKVTEKGKYVELRCDPISGHTALYWYRQSLGQGPEFLIYFQGTGAADDSGLPNDRFFAVRPEGSVSTLKIQRTERGDSAVYLCASSRQGWTQYFGPGTRLLVL.

The chain is built from TRBV9 and TRBJ2-3; D not certain. Germline assignment: CDR1 SGDLS and CDR2 YYNGEE. Between the trimmed V and J ends, which lost 1 base and 0 bases, there was a span of 6 bases. The CDR3 totals 14 residues. CDR3 loop: CASSVRSSTDTQYF. Written as DNA, the CDR3 is TGTGCCAGCAGCGTACGGTCCAGCACAGATACGCAGTATTTT.

This clonotype was observed a handful of times. V and J are TRBV7-9 and TRBJ1-4; D not certain. CDR3 length: 14 residues. V was cut by 8 bases and J by 4 bases, with 14 bases left in between. Germline assignment: CDR1 SEHNR and CDR2 FQNEAQ (reference sequence). CDR3 sequence reads: CASGNQSFNEKLFF. The CDR3 bases are TGTGCCAGCGGTAATCAGTCCTTTAATGAAAAACTGTTTTTT.

For this clonotype: One base away lies a much larger clone, so this may be a sequencing read error. The rearrangement joins TRBV3-1 to TRBJ2-3; D perhaps matches TRBD2 (5 bases). CDR3 length equals 15 residues. Trimming left V 1 base short and J 2 bases short, with 10 bases between. Per the germline V gene, CDR1 is LGHDT and CDR2 is YNNKEL (reference sequence). The chain's CDR3 is CASSQVSGITDTQYF. CDR3 sequence (DNA): TGTGCCAGCAGCCAAGTCAGCGGAATCACAGATACGCAGTATTTT.

This chain uses TRBV16 with TRBJ1-5; D is undetermined. V was pared by 0 bases and J by 1 base, with 19 bases between. CDR3 size: 19 residues. Germline CDR1 KGHSY, CDR2 FQNENV. The CDR3, as DNA: TGTGCCAGCAGCCAATCAAGCAGTTTAGGACTCAAAAGCAATCAGCCCCAGCATTTT. Its protein product is CASSQSSSLGLKSNQPQHF.